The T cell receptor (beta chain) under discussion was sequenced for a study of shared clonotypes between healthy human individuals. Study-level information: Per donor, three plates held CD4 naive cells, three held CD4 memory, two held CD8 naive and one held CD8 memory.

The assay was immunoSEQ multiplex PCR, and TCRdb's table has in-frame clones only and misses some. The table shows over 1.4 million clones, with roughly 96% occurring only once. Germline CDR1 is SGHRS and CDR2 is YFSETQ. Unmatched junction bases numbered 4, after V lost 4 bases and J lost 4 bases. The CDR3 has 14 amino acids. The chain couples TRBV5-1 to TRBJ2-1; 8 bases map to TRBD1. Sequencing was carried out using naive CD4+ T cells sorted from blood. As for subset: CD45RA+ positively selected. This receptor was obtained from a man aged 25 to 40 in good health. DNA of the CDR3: TGCGCCAGCAGCCAGACAGGGGTTTACAATGAGCAGTTCTTC. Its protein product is CASSQTGVYNEQFF.